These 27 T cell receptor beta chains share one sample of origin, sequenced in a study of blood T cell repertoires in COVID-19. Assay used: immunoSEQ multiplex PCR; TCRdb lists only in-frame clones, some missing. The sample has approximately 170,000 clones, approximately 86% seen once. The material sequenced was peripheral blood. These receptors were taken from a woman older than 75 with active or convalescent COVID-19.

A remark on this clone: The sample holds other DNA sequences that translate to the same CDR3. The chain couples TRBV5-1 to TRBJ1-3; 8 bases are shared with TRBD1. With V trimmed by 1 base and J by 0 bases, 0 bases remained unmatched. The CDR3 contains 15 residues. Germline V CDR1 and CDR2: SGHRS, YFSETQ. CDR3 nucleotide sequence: TGCGCCAGCAGCTTGACAGGGGGCTCTGGAAACACCATATATTTT. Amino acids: CASSLTGGSGNTIYF.

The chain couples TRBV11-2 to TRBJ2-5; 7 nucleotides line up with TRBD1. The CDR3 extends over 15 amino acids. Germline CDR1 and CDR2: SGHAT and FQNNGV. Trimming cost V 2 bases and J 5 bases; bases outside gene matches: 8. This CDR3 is CASSLNVQGWETQYF. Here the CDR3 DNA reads TGTGCCAGCAGCTTAAACGTACAGGGGTGGGAGACCCAGTACTTC.

The CDR3 loop reads CAWSWTGTPSSGNTIYF. CDR3 bases: TGTGCCTGGAGCTGGACAGGTACTCCGAGCTCTGGAAACACCATATATTTT. The V and J genes are TRBV30 and TRBJ1-3; 7 positions match TRBD1. This CDR3 has 17 residues. The trim removed 3 bases at V and 0 bases at J, leaving 11 bases unmatched. CDR1 and CDR2 from the germline V gene are GTSNPN and SVGIG (reference sequence). Full variable domain (remainder filled in from reference TRBV30 and TRBJ1-3): SQTIHQWPATLVQPVGSPLSLECTVEGTSNPNLYWYRQAAGRGLQLLFYSVGIGQISSEVPQNLSASRPQDRQFILSSKKLLLSDSGFYLCAWSWTGTPSSGNTIYFGEGSWLTVV.

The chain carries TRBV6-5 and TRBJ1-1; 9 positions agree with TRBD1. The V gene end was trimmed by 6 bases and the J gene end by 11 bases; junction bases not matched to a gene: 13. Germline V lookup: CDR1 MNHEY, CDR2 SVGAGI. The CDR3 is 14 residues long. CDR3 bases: TGTGCCAGCAGACCGACAGGGGGAGAAAAGGGCGCTTTCTTT. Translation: CASRPTGGEKGAFF.

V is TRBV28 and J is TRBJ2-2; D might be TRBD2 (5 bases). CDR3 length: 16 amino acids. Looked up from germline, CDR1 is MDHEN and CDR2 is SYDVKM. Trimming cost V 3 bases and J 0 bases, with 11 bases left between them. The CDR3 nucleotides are TGTGCCAGCAGTTTCACTTACGGGGCGAACACCGGGGAGCTGTTTTTT. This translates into CASSFTYGANTGELFF.

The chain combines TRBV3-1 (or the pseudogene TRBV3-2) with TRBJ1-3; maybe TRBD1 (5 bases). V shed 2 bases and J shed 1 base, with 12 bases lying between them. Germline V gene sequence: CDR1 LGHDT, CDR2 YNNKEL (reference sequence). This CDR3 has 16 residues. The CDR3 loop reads CASSQMVGVSGNTIYF. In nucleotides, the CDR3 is TGTGCCAGCAGCCAAATGGTAGGGGTTTCTGGAAACACCATATATTTT.

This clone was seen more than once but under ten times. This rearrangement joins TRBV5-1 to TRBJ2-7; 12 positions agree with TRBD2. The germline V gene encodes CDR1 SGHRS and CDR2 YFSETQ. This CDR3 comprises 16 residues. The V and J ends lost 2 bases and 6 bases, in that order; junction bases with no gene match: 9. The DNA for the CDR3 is TGCGCCAGCAGCTTTCTAGCGGGAGGGCCTAGCGGCGAGCAGTACTTC. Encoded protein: CASSFLAGGPSGEQYF.

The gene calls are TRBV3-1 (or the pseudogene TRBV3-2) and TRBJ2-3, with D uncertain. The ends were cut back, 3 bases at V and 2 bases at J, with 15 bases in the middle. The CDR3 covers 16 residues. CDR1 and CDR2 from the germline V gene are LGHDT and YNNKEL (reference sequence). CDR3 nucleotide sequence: TGTGCCAGCAGCCACTTTTCCCCCTCTAACACAGATACGCAGTATTTT. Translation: CASSHFSPSNTDTQYF.

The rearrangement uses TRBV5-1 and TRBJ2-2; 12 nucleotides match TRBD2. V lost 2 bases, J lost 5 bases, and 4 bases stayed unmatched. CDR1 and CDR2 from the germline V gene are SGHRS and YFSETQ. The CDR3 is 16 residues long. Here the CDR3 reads CASSFAGTSGTGELFF. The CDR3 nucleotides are TGCGCCAGCAGCTTTGCAGGGACTAGCGGGACCGGGGAGCTGTTTTTT.

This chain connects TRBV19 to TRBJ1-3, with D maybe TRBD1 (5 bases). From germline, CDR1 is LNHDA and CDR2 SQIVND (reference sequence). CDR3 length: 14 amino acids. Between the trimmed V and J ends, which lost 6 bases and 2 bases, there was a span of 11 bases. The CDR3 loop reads CASRMGRAGNTIYF. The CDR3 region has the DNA TGTGCCAGTAGAATGGGCAGGGCTGGAAACACCATATATTTT.

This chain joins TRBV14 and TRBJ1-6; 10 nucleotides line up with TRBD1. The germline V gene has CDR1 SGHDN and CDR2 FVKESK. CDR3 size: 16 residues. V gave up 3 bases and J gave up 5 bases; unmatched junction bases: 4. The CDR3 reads CASSQATGGNNSPLHF. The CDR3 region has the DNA TGTGCCAGCAGCCAGGCGACAGGGGGCAATAATTCACCCCTCCACTTT.

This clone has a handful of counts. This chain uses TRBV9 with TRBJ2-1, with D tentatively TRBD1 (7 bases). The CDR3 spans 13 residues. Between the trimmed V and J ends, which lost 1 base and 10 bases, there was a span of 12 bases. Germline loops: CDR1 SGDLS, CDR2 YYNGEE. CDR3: CASSVQGGREQFF. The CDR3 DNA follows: TGTGCCAGCAGCGTACAGGGGGGAAGGGAGCAGTTCTTC.

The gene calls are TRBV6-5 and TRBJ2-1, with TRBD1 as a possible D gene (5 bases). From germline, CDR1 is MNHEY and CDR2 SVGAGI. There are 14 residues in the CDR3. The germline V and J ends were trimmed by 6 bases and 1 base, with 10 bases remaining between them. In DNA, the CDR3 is TGTGCCAGCAGACAGGAACGGTCCTACAATGAGCAGTTCTTC. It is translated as CASRQERSYNEQFF.

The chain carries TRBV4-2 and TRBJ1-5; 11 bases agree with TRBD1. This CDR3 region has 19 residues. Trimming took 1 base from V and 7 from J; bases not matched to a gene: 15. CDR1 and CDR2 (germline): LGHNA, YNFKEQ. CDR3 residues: CASSQARGAGQGGRQPQHF. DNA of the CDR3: TGTGCCAGCAGCCAAGCTCGGGGCGCGGGACAGGGGGGAAGGCAGCCCCAGCATTTT.

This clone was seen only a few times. CDR3 sequence: CASSIASGAETQYF. DNA of the CDR3: TGTGCCAGCAGTATTGCGTCAGGGGCGGAGACCCAGTACTTC. This chain uses TRBV7-9 with TRBJ2-5, with a possible D match to TRBD1 (6 bases). The CDR3 sequence is 14 residues long. Germline CDR1 reads SEHNR; CDR2 reads FQNEAQ (reference sequence). V was clipped by 6 bases and J by 5 bases, with 16 bases between them.

As DNA, the CDR3 is TGCGCCAGCAGCCTGGGAGTTGCTAATGAAAAACTGTTTTTT. Its protein is CASSLGVANEKLFF. The chain combines TRBV5-1 with TRBJ1-4; D is uncertain. Germline values: CDR1 SGHRS, CDR2 YFSETQ. The CDR3 contains 14 residues. V shed 4 bases and J shed 3 bases, with 10 bases lying between them. The entire variable domain, with the rest obtained from reference TRBV5-1 and TRBJ1-4, is as follows: KAGVTQTPRYLIKTRGQQVTLSCSPISGHRSVSWYQQTPGQGLQFLFEYFSETQRNKGNFPGRFSGRQFSNSRSEMNVSTLELGDSALYLCASSLGVANEKLFFGSGTQLSVL.

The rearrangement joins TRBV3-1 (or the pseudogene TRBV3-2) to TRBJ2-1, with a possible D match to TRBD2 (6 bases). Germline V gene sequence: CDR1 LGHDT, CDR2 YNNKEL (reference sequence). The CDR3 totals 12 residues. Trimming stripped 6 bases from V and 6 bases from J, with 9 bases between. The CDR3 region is CASSLSGNEQFF. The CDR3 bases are TGTGCCAGCAGTCTTAGCGGCAATGAGCAGTTCTTC.

Here the CDR3 reads CASSFGGRNEQFF. In DNA, the CDR3 is TGCGCCAGCAGCTTCGGCGGGAGGAATGAGCAGTTCTTC. The chain couples TRBV5-1 to TRBJ2-1; 8 bases are shared with TRBD2. V lost 2 bases to trimming and J lost 7 bases; unmatched junction nucleotides: 2. The CDR3 is 13 residues long. CDR1 and CDR2 from the germline V gene are SGHRS and YFSETQ.

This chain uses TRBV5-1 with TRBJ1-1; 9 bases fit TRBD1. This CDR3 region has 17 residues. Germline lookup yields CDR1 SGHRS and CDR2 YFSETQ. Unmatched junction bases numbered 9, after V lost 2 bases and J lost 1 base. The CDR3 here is CASSLHGQGLTNTEAFF. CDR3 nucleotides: TGCGCCAGCAGCTTACACGGACAGGGGCTTACGAACACTGAAGCTTTCTTT.

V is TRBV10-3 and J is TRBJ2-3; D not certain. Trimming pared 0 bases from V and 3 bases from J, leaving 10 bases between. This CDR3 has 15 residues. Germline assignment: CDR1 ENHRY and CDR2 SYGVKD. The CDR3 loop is CAISESDGPTDTQYF. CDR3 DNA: TGTGCCATCAGTGAGTCGGATGGGCCGACAGATACGCAGTATTTT.

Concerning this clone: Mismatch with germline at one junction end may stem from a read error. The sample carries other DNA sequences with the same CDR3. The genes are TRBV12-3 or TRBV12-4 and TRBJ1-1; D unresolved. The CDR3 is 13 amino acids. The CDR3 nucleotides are TGTGCTAGCAGTTTTCGGGTCGGGACTGAAGCTTTCTTT. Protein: CASSFRVGTEAFF.

The CDR3 sequence: CASSGRQGDYSPLHF. As DNA, the CDR3 is TGTGCCAGCTCGGGACGACAGGGAGATTATTCACCCCTCCACTTT. The chain joins TRBV18 to TRBJ1-6; 7 bases agree with TRBD1. CDR1 KGHSH and CDR2 LQKENI come from the germline V gene. The CDR3 contains 15 residues. V trimming: 6 bases; J trimming: 8 bases; junction bases outside the gene matches: 10.

The CDR3 here is CAWSRGLAGEGLDEQYF. The CDR3 nucleotides are TGTGCCTGGAGTCGGGGACTAGCGGGAGAGGGACTTGACGAGCAGTACTTC. The gene calls are TRBV30 and TRBJ2-7, with TRBD2 matching 14 bases. Germline CDR1 is GTSNPN and CDR2 is SVGIG (reference sequence). The CDR3 loop spans 17 amino acids. V shed 2 bases and J 5 bases; nucleotides not matched to a gene: 11. The full variable domain, in which reference TRBV30 and TRBJ2-7 provide the parts outside the CDR3, is SQTIHQWPATLVQPVGSPLSLECTVEGTSNPNLYWYRQAAGRGLQLLFYSVGIGQISSEVPQNLSASRPQDRQFILSSKKLLLSDSGFYLCAWSRGLAGEGLDEQYFGPGTRLTVT.

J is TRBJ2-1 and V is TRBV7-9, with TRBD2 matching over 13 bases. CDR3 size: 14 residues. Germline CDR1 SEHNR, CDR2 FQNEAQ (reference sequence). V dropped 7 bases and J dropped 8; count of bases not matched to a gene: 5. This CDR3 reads CASTGLAGVYEQFF. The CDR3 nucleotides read TGTGCCAGCACAGGACTAGCGGGAGTATATGAGCAGTTCTTC.

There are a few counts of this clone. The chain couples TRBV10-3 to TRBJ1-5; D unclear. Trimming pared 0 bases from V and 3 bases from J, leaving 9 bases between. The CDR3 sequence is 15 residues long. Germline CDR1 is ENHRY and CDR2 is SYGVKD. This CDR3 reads CAISESNRNNQPQHF. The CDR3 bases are TGTGCCATCAGTGAGTCGAACAGAAACAATCAGCCCCAGCATTTT.

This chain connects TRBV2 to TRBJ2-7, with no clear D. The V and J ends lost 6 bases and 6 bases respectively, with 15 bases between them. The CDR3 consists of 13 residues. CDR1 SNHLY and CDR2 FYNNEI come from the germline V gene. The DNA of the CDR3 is TGTGCCAGCAGCCTCTCCTACCGTGGCGAGCAGTACTTC. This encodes CASSLSYRGEQYF.

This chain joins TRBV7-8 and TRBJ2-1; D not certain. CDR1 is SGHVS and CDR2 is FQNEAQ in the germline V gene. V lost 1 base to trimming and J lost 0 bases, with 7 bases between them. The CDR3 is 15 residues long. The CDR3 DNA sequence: TGTGCCAGCAGCTTAGTTCCGGTCTCCTACAATGAGCAGTTCTTC. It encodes CASSLVPVSYNEQFF.